These T cell receptor beta chains were read from a single sample in a study of glioma-infiltrating T cells after dendritic cell vaccination. Using immunoSEQ multiplex PCR, the repertoire was profiled, and TCRdb retains in-frame clones only, with some absent. This sample has tens of thousands of clones, with about 76% found just once. Source: blood, taken before dendritic cell vaccination. The source of these receptors is a human donor with glioblastoma. Each CDR3 is given with its conserved first and last residue. D genes are given only for firm matches. Expanded clones get a size class; other rows say once, few or many, or leave the size out.

j_gene	d_gene	v_gene	abundance	CDR3nt	CDR3aa
TRBJ2-1	TRBD2	TRBV6-5	NA	TGTGCCAGCAGTTATAAAGGGGCGGGGGGATCCAATGAGCAGTTCTTC	CASSYKGAGGSNEQFF
TRBJ2-5	NA	TRBV5-1	NA	TGCGCCAGCAGCTTGAGGGGTGAGACCCAGTACTTC	CASSLRGETQYF
TRBJ1-1	NA	TRBV6-1	NA	TGTGCCAGCAGTGAAGCTTTGGGGGCTCCAGCTTTCTTT	CASSEALGAPAFF
TRBJ1-1	NA	TRBV7-2	NA	TGTGCCAGCAGCTTAGACGGACAGCCGGGTGCTTTCTTT	CASSLDGQPGAFF
TRBJ1-6	TRBD1	TRBV19	few	TGTGCCAGTACCCCGGGCGGAGGGGGCGAAAATTCACCCCTCCACTTT	CASTPGGGGENSPLHF
TRBJ1-1	TRBD1	TRBV18	NA	TGTGCCAGCTCACCAACTAGTACAGGGGACCTCACTGAAGCTTTCTTT	CASSPTSTGDLTEAFF
TRBJ2-7	NA	TRBV6-5	NA	TGTGCCAGCAGTTACTCAGGGCCCGGGGGCTACGAGCAGTACTTC	CASSYSGPGGYEQYF
TRBJ1-2	TRBD1	TRBV7-2	NA	TGTGCCAGCAGTTTTGGGGGACAGGGGGTTATCGGTGGCTACACCTTC	CASSFGGQGVIGGYTF
TRBJ1-1	NA	TRBV2	NA	TGTGCCAGCAGTGAAGCGCTGTCAGACACTGAAGCTTTCTTT	CASSEALSDTEAFF
TRBJ2-1	NA	TRBV7-8	NA	TGTGCCAGCAGCCTTGACAGTAGCAATGAGCAGTTCTTC	CASSLDSSNEQFF
TRBJ2-2	TRBD1	TRBV19	NA	TGTGCCAGTAGTCCTGACAGGGGGTGGACCGGGGAGCTGTTTTTT	CASSPDRGWTGELFF
TRBJ1-5	TRBD1	TRBV27	NA	TGTGCCAGCAGTCTACCGACAGGGAGGCTGAATCAGCCCCAGCATTTT	CASSLPTGRLNQPQHF
TRBJ1-2	TRBD1	TRBV5-8	NA	TGTGCCAGCAGGGAGGACAGGGGATCGGGCTATGGCTACACCTTC	CASREDRGSGYGYTF
TRBJ1-3	NA	TRBV2	few	TGTGCCAGCGTACCCTCCCCGGCGGAGCCCGAGACCATATATTTT	CASVPSPAEPETIYF
TRBJ1-2	NA	TRBV4-1	NA	TGCGCCAGCAGCCCAGGAACCGGGAACATCTATGGCTACACCTTC	CASSPGTGNIYGYTF
TRBJ1-4	NA	TRBV6-6	NA	TGTGCCAGCATCAGACAGAGCACAACTAATGAAAAACTGTTTTTT	CASIRQSTTNEKLFF
TRBJ2-6	NA	TRBV4-1	once	TGCGCCAGCAGCCAAGTTTACCACAGGCAGAGCTCTGGGGCCAACGTCCTGACTTTC	CASSQVYHRQSSGANVLTF
TRBJ2-1	TRBD1	TRBV4-1	NA	TGCGCCAGCAGCCGCCCCCGGGACAGGGTATACAATGAGCAGTTCTTC	CASSRPRDRVYNEQFF
TRBJ1-1	NA	TRBV9	NA	TGTGCCAGCAGCGTAGACCGGGGAAACACTGAAGCTTTCTTT	CASSVDRGNTEAFF
TRBJ2-7	TRBD2	TRBV11-2	NA	TGTGCCAGCAGCTTGTACGGGGGGACCGACTACGAGCAGTACTTC	CASSLYGGTDYEQYF